Below, one T cell receptor beta chain is given with its context. This CDR3 comprises 14 residues. Germline lookup yields CDR1 SGHDN and CDR2 FVKESK. The J segment lost 6 bases and the V segment lost 1 base, leaving 5 bases of the junction unmatched. Using its own MiXCR run on the PCR reads, TCRdb lists one record per CDR3 protein. This sample has tens of thousands of distinct CDR3 sequences; around 20% occur once, and the top ten carry 6.5% to 9%. The sample is drawn from a study of molecular identifiers for immune sequencing clone quantification. Overall study: Sequencing covered four of five parts into which replicate RNA from approximately 22,000 or 94,000 naive CD8 cells was split.

Sequencing was carried out using naive CD8+ T cells from blood, with Jurkat cell RNA spiked in. Sample subset: FACS-sorted CD8+CD4-CCR7+CD45RA+ naive T cells. The receptor was isolated from a human donor in good health. Some libraries in this study had Jurkat cell RNA spiked in. The rearrangement links TRBV14 to TRBJ2-7; 8 bases line up with TRBD1. This CDR3 is CASSQVGQGIEQYF. The CDR3 nucleotides read TGTGCCAGCAGCCAAGTAGGACAGGGAATCGAGCAGTACTTC.